This TCR beta chain originates from a study of blood T cell repertoires in COVID-19. Study at large: Acute and convalescent COVID-19 samples came from the United States, Italy and Spain.

Trimming removed 2 bases from V and 3 bases from J; junction bases left unmatched: 10. CDR1 is KGHSH and CDR2 is LQKENI in the germline V gene. This CDR3 spans 18 amino acids. TCRdb's copy holds only in-frame clones and misses some; the assay was immunoSEQ multiplex PCR. The sample lists 140,000 or so clones; around 85% were seen once. V and J are TRBV18 and TRBJ2-2, with TRBD1 matching 9 bases. This TCR came from a man aged 50-60 years with acute or convalescent COVID-19. Sample: peripheral blood. In DNA form, the CDR3 reads TGTGCCAGCTCACCATTAATCACAGGGGGCGCGGACACCGGGGAGCTGTTTTTT. As protein: CASSPLITGGADTGELFF.